The rows below give T cell receptor beta chains drawn from one sample of a study of T cells in Graves' hyperthyroidism and ophthalmopathy. TCRdb ran MiXCR on the multiplex PCR reads and lists one entry per CDR3 protein. The sample yields 550,000 to 800,000 distinct CDR3 sequences, 17% seen once. The sample comprised blood. These receptors originate from a man aged 50-60 years with Graves' hyperthyroidism. CDR3s include the opening cysteine and the closing phenylalanine or tryptophan. Fields, in order: J gene, V gene, clone size, D gene, CDR3 protein, CDR3 DNA. A D gene is named only where the DNA matches it firmly. For some rows the clone size is stated as once, few or many, or as a class when expanded; others skip it.

>TRBJ2-7|TRBV6-5|many|TRBD1
CASSYGTGHYEQYF
TGTGCCAGCAGTTACGGGACAGGGCATTACGAGCAGTACTTC
>TRBJ1-1|TRBV7-3|many|NA
CASSLQPGHTEAFF
TGTGCCAGCAGCTTACAGCCAGGGCACACTGAAGCTTTCTTT
>TRBJ2-3|TRBV24-1|few|TRBD2
CATSDLGREGTDTQYF
TGTGCCACCAGTGATTTGGGCCGGGAGGGGACAGATACGCAGTATTTT
>TRBJ2-7|TRBV20-1|NA|NA
CSARPPLAGGYEQYF
TGCAGTGCTAGGCCGCCATTGGCGGGCGGCTACGAGCAGTACTTC
>TRBJ1-1|TRBV10-3|NA|TRBD1
CAISESRQGATEAFF
TGTGCCATCAGTGAGTCTCGACAGGGGGCAACTGAAGCTTTCTTT
>TRBJ2-1|TRBV20-1|NA|TRBD2
CSARDLFGLAGANEQFF
TGCAGTGCTAGAGATTTATTTGGCCTAGCGGGAGCCAATGAGCAGTTCTTC
>TRBJ2-1|TRBV10-3|many|TRBD2
CAIRKEREGYNEQFF
TGTGCCATCAGGAAGGAGCGGGAGGGCTACAATGAGCAGTTCTTC
>TRBJ2-5|TRBV11-3|NA|TRBD2
CASSLGTSGSGETQYF
TGTGCCAGCAGCTTAGGGACTAGCGGGAGCGGGGAGACCCAGTACTTC
>TRBJ2-1|TRBV11-2|many|NA
CASSLGIRDEQFF
TGTGCCAGCAGCTTAGGTATTAGGGATGAGCAGTTCTTC
>TRBJ2-6|TRBV10-3|few|NA
CAISESISGANVLTF
TGTGCCATCAGTGAGTCTATCTCTGGGGCCAACGTCCTGACTTTC
>TRBJ1-4|TRBV2|many|TRBD1
CASRGQGAANEKLFF
TGTGCCAGCAGGGGACAGGGGGCGGCTAATGAAAAACTGTTTTTT
>TRBJ1-1|TRBV7-9|few|NA
CASSLGARLRNTEAFF
TGTGCCAGCAGCTTAGGGGCTCGCCTCCGGAACACTGAAGCTTTCTTT
>TRBJ1-4|TRBV3-1|many|TRBD1
CASSQRGTGNEKLFF
TGTGCCAGCAGCCAGAGGGGGACAGGGAATGAAAAACTGTTTTTT
>TRBJ2-7|TRBV18|NA|TRBD2
CASITGTTGTSNEQYF
TGTGCCAGTATAACCGGGACGACCGGGACTAGCAACGAGCAGTACTTC
>TRBJ1-1|TRBV9|many|TRBD1
CASSSGGQSYTEAFF
TGTGCCAGCAGCTCGGGGGGACAGTCTTACACTGAAGCTTTCTTT
>TRBJ1-5|TRBV19|few|TRBD1
CASRDRDNQPQHF
TGTGCCAGCCGGGACAGGGACAATCAGCCCCAGCATTTT
>TRBJ2-2|TRBV12-3/TRBV12-4|many|NA
CASSPRVLLKVTGELFF
TGTGCCAGCAGTCCCCGTGTCCTCCTTAAAGTCACCGGGGAGCTGTTTTTT
>TRBJ2-1|TRBV30|few|TRBD2
CAWTARGAGFNEQFF
TGTGCCTGGACCGCGCGGGGGGCTGGATTTAATGAGCAGTTCTTC
>TRBJ2-1|TRBV20-1|NA|TRBD2
CSVRNSGYGESNEQFF
TGCAGTGTCAGGAATAGCGGGTATGGAGAGAGCAATGAGCAGTTCTTC
>TRBJ2-2|TRBV11-2|many|TRBD2
CASSLDLTSGRAGELFF
TGTGCCAGCAGCTTAGACCTGACTAGCGGGAGGGCCGGGGAGCTGTTTTTT
>TRBJ1-2|TRBV7-9|many|NA
CASSLEGGFYGYTF
TGTGCCAGCAGCTTAGAAGGGGGATTCTATGGCTACACCTTC
>TRBJ2-7|TRBV5-1|many|TRBD2
CASSPSGLADEQYF
TGCGCCAGCAGCCCGTCGGGACTAGCTGACGAGCAGTACTTC
>TRBJ1-3|TRBV11-3|many|NA
CASSLDGTNSGNTIYF
TGTGCCAGCAGCTTGGACGGGACAAACTCTGGAAACACCATATATTTT
>TRBJ1-2|TRBV27|NA|NA
CASKRFGTDYGYAF
TGTGCCAGCAAGCGATTTGGGACGGACTATGGCTACGCCTTC
>TRBJ1-6|TRBV6-9|few|NA
CASSYRPDYNSPLHF
TGTGCCAGCAGTTACCGCCCGGACTATAATTCACCCCTCCACTTT
>TRBJ2-5|TRBV29-1|many|TRBD2
CSVVLAGAYQETQYF
TGCAGCGTTGTGCTAGCGGGAGCCTATCAAGAGACCCAGTACTTC
>TRBJ2-1|TRBV7-8|many|TRBD2
CASSLDFRTSGRGRGSYNEQFF
TGTGCCAGCAGCTTAGATTTTCGGACTAGCGGGAGAGGAAGAGGCTCCTACAATGAGCAGTTCTTC
>TRBJ2-3|TRBV27|few|NA
CASSPLELPDTQYF
TGTGCCAGCAGCCCCTTGGAGCTACCAGATACGCAGTATTTT
>TRBJ2-7|TRBV10-1|many|TRBD1
CASSPEGQGSSYEQYF
TGCGCCAGCTCGCCTGAGGGACAGGGAAGCTCCTACGAGCAGTACTTC
>TRBJ1-1|TRBV3-2|NA|NA
CASSQDHYPLMNTEAFF
TGTGCCAGCAGCCAAGATCATTATCCGTTGATGAACACTGAAGCTTTCTTT
>TRBJ1-3|TRBV5-1|few|NA
CASSFRQEIYF
TGCGCCAGCAGCTTCCGACAGGAGATATATTTT
>TRBJ1-2|TRBV4-1|NA|NA
CASSQMGGRADGYTF
TGCGCCAGCAGCCAGATGGGCGGCAGGGCGGATGGCTACACCTTC
>TRBJ2-2|TRBV11-1|many|TRBD1
CASSLYWTGATGELFF
TGTGCCAGCAGCTTATACTGGACAGGGGCCACCGGGGAGCTGTTTTTT
>TRBJ2-3|TRBV12-3/TRBV12-4|many|NA
CASSQDPGTDTQYF
TGTGCCAGCAGTCAGGACCCCGGCACAGATACGCAGTATTTT
>TRBJ2-2|TRBV6-4|NA|NA
CASSDSVGELFF
TGTGCCAGCAGTGACTCGGTCGGGGAGCTGTTTTTT
>TRBJ2-1|TRBV28|many|TRBD2
CASSSTPGLAGGSTYNEQFF
TGTGCCAGCAGTTCGACCCCGGGACTAGCGGGAGGTAGTACCTACAATGAGCAGTTCTTC
>TRBJ1-6|TRBV27|NA|NA
CASSLSKGNNSPLHF
TGTGCCAGCAGTTTATCGAAAGGGAATAATTCACCCCTCCACTTT
>TRBJ2-3|TRBV28|NA|TRBD2
CASRTGLAGRIDTQYF
TGTGCCAGCAGGACGGGGCTAGCGGGAAGAATAGATACGCAGTATTTT
>TRBJ1-2|TRBV2|NA|NA
CAGREAGPYGYTF
TGTGCCGGCAGGGAAGCAGGGCCCTATGGCTACACATTC
>TRBJ2-7|TRBV4-2|NA|TRBD2
CASSQEPAGAYEQYF
TGTGCCAGCAGCCAAGAACCAGCGGGGGCTTACGAGCAGTACTTC
>TRBJ2-1|TRBV19|NA|NA
CASSISGDSYNEQFF
TGTGCCAGTAGTATATCAGGGGATTCCTACAATGAGCAGTTCTTC
>TRBJ2-3|TRBV3-1|few|TRBD2
CASSQEGTSGTRGTDTQYF
TGTGCCAGCAGCCAAGAAGGGACTAGCGGAACTAGGGGCACAGATACGCAGTATTTT
>TRBJ1-1|TRBV25-1|NA|NA
CASSAWVAGDTEAFF
TGTGCCAGCAGTGCTTGGGTGGCAGGGGACACTGAAGCTTTCTTT
>TRBJ2-1|TRBV28|many|NA
CASSSGGGPYNEQFF
TGTGCCAGCAGTTCCGGCGGGGGCCCCTACAATGAGCAGTTCTTC
>TRBJ2-2|TRBV6-2/TRBV6-3|few|TRBD2
CASSYSGLGSAGELFF
TGTGCCAGCAGTTATTCGGGACTAGGGTCCGCCGGGGAGCTGTTTTTT
>TRBJ2-1|TRBV12-3/TRBV12-4|NA|TRBD2
CASSTGLAFREQFF
TGTGCCAGCAGTACGGGACTAGCATTCAGGGAGCAGTTCTTC
>TRBJ1-1|TRBV5-1|few|NA
CASSLPGSEAFF
TGCGCCAGCAGCTTACCCGGGTCCGAAGCTTTCTTT
>TRBJ2-1|TRBV9|few|NA
CASSVVGSDHNEQFF
TGTGCCAGCAGCGTAGTGGGTAGCGACCACAATGAGCAGTTCTTC
>TRBJ1-1|TRBV19|many|TRBD1
CASNPDRGNTEAFF
TGTGCCAGTAACCCGGACAGGGGGAACACTGAAGCTTTCTTT
>TRBJ1-2|TRBV27|NA|NA
CASSLTSLGTTNYGYTF
TGTGCCAGCAGTTTAACAAGCCTAGGGACAACTAACTATGGCTACACCTTC
>TRBJ1-2|TRBV20-1|many|TRBD1
CSARERTGHWSYGYTF
TGCAGTGCTAGAGAAAGGACAGGACATTGGAGCTATGGCTACACCTTC
>TRBJ2-1|TRBV20-1|NA|NA
CSARGAQEEIMYNEQFF
TGCAGTGCTAGAGGGGCGCAGGAGGAAATCATGTACAATGAGCAGTTCTTC
>TRBJ2-1|TRBV25-1|few|TRBD1
CASSSHPGQGANEQFF
TGTGCCAGCAGTTCACATCCGGGACAGGGGGCCAATGAGCAGTTCTTC
>TRBJ1-2|TRBV7-9|many|NA
CASSLGGAYYGYTF
TGTGCCAGCAGCCTCGGTGGGGCCTACTATGGCTACACCTTC